This T cell receptor beta chain was identified during a study of Graves' ophthalmopathy and Graves' hyperthyroidism. The sequenced template was RNA, covering the TCR beta CDR3 region. An initial RT-PCR round employing HTBI primers preceded a second-round multiplex PCR. MiXCR was run by TCRdb on the multiplex PCR reads, yielding one entry per CDR3 protein. The sample lists 220,000 or so distinct CDR3 sequences, around a fifth seen once, with around 45% in the top ten. There are many counts of this clonotype. Germline V gene data show CDR1 as MNHNS and CDR2 as SASEGT. The CDR3 has 11 amino acids. The V gene lost 6 bases and the J gene lost 9 bases, with 9 bases spanning the gap. A duration under 3 months, NOSPECS ≥4, CAS ≥3 and moderate-to-severe activity characterized the donors with ophthalmopathy. Certain patients were not enrolled. These were patients with other autoimmune diseases, uncontrolled infections, pregnancy or lactation.

V gene TRBV6-1 combines with J gene TRBJ1-3; perhaps TRBD1 as D (6 bases). The sample comprised peripheral blood. This receptor was taken from a woman aged 50 to 60 with Graves' ophthalmopathy. The CDR3 nucleotides are TGTGCCAGCAGGGAGGGGGGCACCATATATTTT. Protein product: CASREGGTIYF.